These 21 T cell receptor beta chains were sequenced from one sample in a study of cytomegalovirus exposure and HLA in healthy donors. Primers for the PCR totalled 60 Vbeta and 13 Jbeta. Sequenced by immunoSEQ multiplex PCR; TCRdb stores in-frame clones only, minus some. The table has 90,000 to 150,000 clones, 77% seen once. Material for sequencing was PBMCs. The receptor source for this set is a man aged 45-60 years in good health and CMV-seropositive.

The chain is built from TRBV7-8 and TRBJ2-5, with D hard to call. This CDR3 is built from 15 residues. Trimming cost V 2 bases and J 5 bases, with 15 bases left between them. Germline V gives CDR1 SGHVS, CDR2 FQNEAQ. In nucleotides, the CDR3 is TGTGCCAGCAGCTTACGAGTAGCCACGAGGGAGACCCAGTACTTC. It yields the protein CASSLRVATRETQYF.

V and J are TRBV5-4 and TRBJ1-4, with a weak D call TRBD1 (5 bases). Germline CDR1 reads SGHNT; CDR2 reads YYREEE (reference sequence). Trimming removed 0 bases from V and 10 bases from J, with 13 bases in between. The CDR3 loop spans 14 amino acids. The CDR3 DNA is TGTGCCAGCAGCTTGGACCTACAGGAGGGAAAACTGTTTTTT. It specifies CASSLDLQEGKLFF.

The chain joins TRBV6-6 to TRBJ1-2; D is ambiguous. V gave up 10 bases and J gave up 3 bases, with 9 bases separating them. This CDR3 comprises 11 residues. Germline V gene lookup returns CDR1 MNHNY and CDR2 SVGAGI (reference sequence). The CDR3 DNA is TGTGCCACTCGGCAGGACTATGGCTACACCTTC. It specifies CATRQDYGYTF.

J is TRBJ1-2 and V is TRBV19, with TRBD1 matching over 9 bases. The CDR3 loop spans 14 amino acids. The trim removed 5 bases at V and 4 bases at J, leaving 5 bases unmatched. Germline loops: CDR1 LNHDA, CDR2 SQIVND (reference sequence). The chain's CDR3 is CASSLGQGPYGYTF. CDR3 DNA: TGTGCCAGTAGTCTTGGACAGGGGCCCTATGGCTACACCTTC.

CDR3 nucleotide sequence: TGCGCCAGCAGACCTGACAGGGCGGAAGCTTTCTTT. It codes for CASRPDRAEAFF. The chain employs TRBV5-1 and TRBJ1-1, with TRBD1 matching over 7 bases. The CDR3 is 12 amino acids. Per the germline V gene, CDR1 is SGHRS and CDR2 is YFSETQ. After removal of 5 bases from V and 8 bases from J, the junction contained 6 bases not matched to a gene. Full variable domain (remainder filled in from reference TRBV5-1 and TRBJ1-1): KAGVTQTPRYLIKTRGQQVTLSCSPISGHRSVSWYQQTPGQGLQFLFEYFSETQRNKGNFPGRFSGRQFSNSRSEMNVSTLELGDSALYLCASRPDRAEAFFGQGTRLTVV.

CDR3 DNA sequence: TGTGCCTGGAGCCAGGGGGCTAACTATGGCTACACCTTC. Translated, it gives CAWSQGANYGYTF. The V gene is TRBV30, the J gene TRBJ1-2; 7 bases line up with TRBD1. Germline V lookup: CDR1 GTSNPN, CDR2 SVGIG (reference sequence). The CDR3 is 13 residues long. With 3 bases clipped from V and 0 bases from J, the junction kept 1 base outside the gene matches.

V gene TRBV6-8 combines with J gene TRBJ2-1, with 12 bases identical to TRBD1. The CDR3 is made up of 20 amino acids. Germline CDR1 MNHGY, CDR2 SAAAGT. J was trimmed by 7 bases and V by 6 bases; bases with no gene match: 22. The CDR3 DNA follows: TGTGCCAGCAGCCCTCCCCCGGGACAGGGGGCCACGGAGTCAAGAAATGAGCAGTTCTTC. Translated, it gives CASSPPPGQGATESRNEQFF.

The chain links TRBV2 to TRBJ2-1; D ambiguous. V lost 7 bases and J lost 3, with 10 bases in between. The CDR3 sequence is 13 residues long. Germline-derived CDR1 and CDR2 are SNHLY and FYNNEI. The CDR3 nucleotides are TGTGCCAGCACGTCGGTTGTCTACAATGAGCAGTTCTTC. As protein: CASTSVVYNEQFF.

This clone was observed a handful of times. The sample holds other DNA sequences that translate to the same CDR3. This sequence joins TRBV6-1 and TRBJ1-6, with 8 positions matching TRBD1. V shed 4 bases, J shed 2 bases, and the junction held 10 bases outside the gene matches. Looked up from germline, CDR1 is MNHNS and CDR2 is SASEGT. CDR3 length equals 18 residues. CDR3 in amino acids: CASSATSGGRTYNSPLHF. The CDR3 DNA reads as TGTGCCAGCAGTGCTACCTCAGGGGGCAGGACCTATAATTCACCCCTCCACTTT.

This chain uses TRBV18 with TRBJ1-1; D is ambiguous. The V end was cut by 4 bases, the J end by 5 bases, with 5 bases between. The CDR3 is made up of 11 amino acids. The V gene's germline CDR1 is KGHSH and CDR2 LQKENI. Here the CDR3 DNA reads TGTGCCAGCTCACAAGAGACTGAAGCTTTCTTT. Its translation: CASSQETEAFF.

This clone came up once. The chain combines TRBV7-9 with TRBJ1-4; a weak D match, TRBD1 (5 bases). V was cut by 1 base and J by 5 bases, with 8 bases left in between. The V gene's germline CDR1 is SEHNR and CDR2 FQNEAQ (reference sequence). This CDR3 has 14 residues. The CDR3 protein is CASSLVAGNEKLFF. The CDR3, as DNA: TGTGCCAGCAGCTTAGTAGCAGGGAATGAAAAACTGTTTTTT.

The rearrangement links TRBV2 to TRBJ1-5; D is undetermined. The V end lost 5 bases, the J end lost 3 bases, and 14 bases lay between the germline ends. This CDR3 is 15 amino acids long. The germline V gene encodes CDR1 SNHLY and CDR2 FYNNEI. The CDR3 loop is CASSSAGSPNQPQHF. The CDR3 region has the DNA TGTGCCAGCAGTTCGGCGGGGTCCCCCAATCAGCCCCAGCATTTT.

This chain uses TRBV27 with TRBJ1-4, with D maybe TRBD1 (5 bases). The CDR3 is 12 amino acids. Trimming shortened V by 6 bases and J by 8 bases, and 10 bases separated the two germline ends. CDR1 and CDR2 from the germline V gene are MNHEY and SMNVEV (reference sequence). CDR3 DNA sequence: TGTGCCAGCAGGCAGGGTCACGAAAAACTGTTTTTT. It yields the protein CASRQGHEKLFF.

The chain uses TRBV18 and TRBJ1-4; 7 nucleotides line up with TRBD1. V shed 6 bases, J shed 5 bases, and the junction held 9 bases outside the gene matches. Germline V gene data show CDR1 as KGHSH and CDR2 as LQKENI. The CDR3 has 15 residues. This chain's CDR3 is CASSLSGTENEKLFF. The CDR3 bases are TGTGCCAGCTCCCTCTCCGGGACAGAGAATGAAAAACTGTTTTTT.

The rearrangement joins TRBV30 to TRBJ1-6; D unresolved. Trimming left V 2 bases short and J 9 bases short, with 14 bases between. This CDR3 spans 14 amino acids. Germline-derived CDR1 and CDR2 are GTSNPN and SVGIG (reference sequence). The CDR3 loop is CAWSTTTRASPLHF. For the CDR3, the DNA is TGTGCCTGGAGTACTACCACCCGCGCTTCACCCCTCCACTTT.

This clone was counted a single time. The chain couples TRBV9 to TRBJ1-1; TRBD1 matches 10 bases. Trimming took 3 bases from V and 4 from J; bases not matched to a gene: 6. This CDR3 has 15 residues. The germline V gene encodes CDR1 SGDLS and CDR2 YYNGEE. CDR3 residues: CASSAPGQGSTEAFF. The CDR3 coding sequence is TGTGCCAGCAGCGCACCGGGACAGGGGTCCACTGAAGCTTTCTTT.

The chain uses TRBV5-8 and TRBJ1-1; D gene ambiguous. This CDR3 has 13 residues. Germline CDR1 SGHTS, CDR2 YDEGEE. Between the trimmed V and J ends, which lost 0 bases and 4 bases, there was a span of 7 bases. CDR3 nucleotide sequence: TGTGCCAGCAGCTTGGTCAGGTTCACTGAAGCTTTCTTT. Translated: CASSLVRFTEAFF.

The V gene is TRBV18, the J gene TRBJ1-1, with D tentatively TRBD1 (6 bases). V lost 3 bases and J 1 base, leaving 12 bases between the germline ends. Per the germline V gene, CDR1 is KGHSH and CDR2 is LQKENI. The CDR3 is made up of 15 amino acids. CDR3 DNA: TGTGCCAGCTCACCGAAGGGGGTAGGGAACACTGAAGCTTTCTTT. It translates to CASSPKGVGNTEAFF.

This chain uses TRBV5-4 with TRBJ1-2; 9 bases agree with TRBD1. The CDR3 totals 16 residues. Germline V gives CDR1 SGHNT, CDR2 YYREEE (reference sequence). The V and J ends lost 2 bases and 8 bases, in that order; junction bases with no gene match: 13. CDR3 in amino acids: CASSLGPVGQGGGYTF. The CDR3 nucleotides are TGTGCCAGCAGCTTAGGCCCGGTGGGACAGGGAGGAGGCTACACCTTC.

This clone was observed once. This sequence joins TRBV7-3 and TRBJ2-1, with 13 nucleotides matching TRBD2. The CDR3 length is 16 residues. The J segment lost 6 bases and the V segment lost 0 bases, leaving 2 bases of the junction unmatched. The germline CDR1 and CDR2 sequences are SGHTA and FQGTGA. The CDR3 here is CASSLTLAGGRNEQFF. CDR3 DNA sequence: TGTGCCAGCAGCTTAACACTAGCGGGGGGGCGCAATGAGCAGTTCTTC.

V usage is TRBV10-2 and J usage is TRBJ1-1; D gene uncertain. The germline gives CDR1 WSHSY, CDR2 SAAADI. CDR3 length: 13 residues. Trimming left V 3 bases short and J 1 base short, with 6 bases between. CDR3 in DNA: TGCGCCAGCAGTGACAGTCGGAACACTGAAGCTTTCTTT. This codes for CASSDSRNTEAFF.